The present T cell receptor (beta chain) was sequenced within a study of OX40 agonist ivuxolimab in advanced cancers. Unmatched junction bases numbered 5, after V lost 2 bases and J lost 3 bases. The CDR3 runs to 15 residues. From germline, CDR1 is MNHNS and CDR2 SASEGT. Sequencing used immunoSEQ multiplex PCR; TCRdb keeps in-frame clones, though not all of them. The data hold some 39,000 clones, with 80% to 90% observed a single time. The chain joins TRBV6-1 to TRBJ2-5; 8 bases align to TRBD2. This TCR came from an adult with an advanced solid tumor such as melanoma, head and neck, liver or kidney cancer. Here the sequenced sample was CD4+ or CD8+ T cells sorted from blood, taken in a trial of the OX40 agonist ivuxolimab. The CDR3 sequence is CASSETSLAEETQYF. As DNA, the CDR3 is TGTGCCAGCAGTGAAACCTCACTAGCGGAAGAGACCCAGTACTTC.